The 22 T cell receptor beta chains listed next were all sequenced from one sample in a study of cytomegalovirus exposure and HLA in healthy donors. The PCR contained 60 Vbeta and 13 Jbeta primers. Sequencing was performed with immunoSEQ multiplex PCR; in TCRdb, only in-frame clones are kept and a portion is missing. The sample shows approximately 110,000 clones, about three quarters of them seen only once. Source material: PBMCs. The receptors here all came from a woman aged 60-75 years in good health and CMV-seropositive.

The CDR3 spells CASSVGTGGWNTEAFF. The CDR3 coding sequence is TGTGCCAGCAGCGTCGGGACAGGGGGGTGGAACACTGAAGCTTTCTTT. The chain couples TRBV9 to TRBJ1-1; 11 bases match TRBD1. The CDR3 length is 16 residues. Losses at the gene ends were 2 bases for V and 1 base for J; bases not matched to a gene: 4. Germline V gene data show CDR1 as SGDLS and CDR2 as YYNGEE.

The chain carries TRBV19 and TRBJ1-3; no firm D call. V was clipped by 1 base and J by 2 bases, with 6 bases between them. The CDR3 has 14 residues. Germline lookup yields CDR1 LNHDA and CDR2 SQIVND (reference sequence). The DNA of the CDR3 is TGTGCCAGTAGTATAGCGAACACTGGAAACACCATATATTTT. Its translation is CASSIANTGNTIYF.

This sequence joins TRBV27 and TRBJ2-7; 7 nucleotides line up with TRBD2. V lost 3 bases, J lost 0 bases, and 2 bases stayed unmatched. The germline V gene has CDR1 MNHEY and CDR2 SMNVEV (reference sequence). The CDR3 is 14 amino acids. The CDR3 DNA is TGTGCCAGCAGTTTTAGCGGGTTCTCCTACGAGCAGTACTTC. Amino acids: CASSFSGFSYEQYF.

The genes are TRBV10-3 and TRBJ2-5; TRBD2 is a possible D gene (7 bases). The CDR3 loop spans 17 amino acids. CDR1 is ENHRY and CDR2 is SYGVKD in the germline V gene. V lost 4 bases and J 7 bases, leaving 25 bases between the germline ends. CDR3 DNA: TGTGCCATCAGTGCCAGGGCGCTTCAAGGGGGGGAGGTGACCCAGTACTTC. It yields the protein CAISARALQGGEVTQYF.

The V call is TRBV29-1, the J call TRBJ2-1; no reliable D call. Per germline, CDR1 SQVTM and CDR2 ANQGSEA. Between the trimmed V and J ends, which lost 3 bases and 11 bases, there was a span of 17 bases. The length of the CDR3 is 13 residues. The CDR3 loop reads CSVEAYLERQQFF. The CDR3 coding sequence is TGCAGCGTTGAGGCCTACCTTGAGAGGCAGCAGTTCTTC.

This clone has more than one count but fewer than ten. The chain employs TRBV5-6 and TRBJ2-7; weak D call: TRBD1 (5 bases). The CDR3 is made up of 15 amino acids. V gave up 1 base and J gave up 5 bases, with 16 bases separating them. Germline loops: CDR1 SGHDT, CDR2 YYEEEE. The DNA of the CDR3 is TGTGCCAGCAGCTTGTTAGGACACCGGCTCCACGAGCAGTACTTC. Its translation: CASSLLGHRLHEQYF.

V is TRBV5-1 and J is TRBJ2-6, with a tentative D call TRBD1 (5 bases). CDR3 length equals 18 residues. Germline CDR1 and CDR2: SGHRS and YFSETQ. The V and J ends lost 2 bases and 0 bases respectively, with 15 bases between them. The CDR3 bases are TGCGCCAGCAGCTTTGGATGGGGCACAAACTCTGGGGCCAACGTCCTGACTTTC. Translated, it gives CASSFGWGTNSGANVLTF. Based on the CDR3 plus reference TRBV5-1 and TRBJ2-6, the full variable domain is KAGVTQTPRYLIKTRGQQVTLSCSPISGHRSVSWYQQTPGQGLQFLFEYFSETQRNKGNFPGRFSGRQFSNSRSEMNVSTLELGDSALYLCASSFGWGTNSGANVLTFGAGSRLTVL.

This chain links TRBV18 with TRBJ2-1; TRBD1 matches at 8 bases. The CDR3 sequence is 15 residues long. The germline V gene encodes CDR1 KGHSH and CDR2 LQKENI. The V gene end was trimmed by 0 bases and the J gene end by 4 bases; junction bases not matched to a gene: 2. CDR3 residues: CASSPPTGVYNEQFF. CDR3 DNA sequence: TGTGCCAGCTCACCACCGACAGGGGTATACAATGAGCAGTTCTTC.

J is TRBJ2-5 and V is TRBV7-7; TRBD2 aligns across 10 bases. This CDR3 comprises 15 residues. The germline CDR1 and CDR2 sequences are SSHAT and FNYEAQ (reference sequence). Trimming took 5 bases from V and 4 from J; bases not matched to a gene: 7. The CDR3 DNA follows: TGTGCCAGCAGCCCTAGCGGGAGTAGAAGAGAGACCCAGTACTTC. Translating gives CASSPSGSRRETQYF.

V is TRBV4-2 and J is TRBJ1-5; tentative D call: TRBD1 (6 bases). CDR3 length: 17 residues. Germline CDR1 LGHNA, CDR2 YNFKEQ. V gave up 1 base and J gave up 3 bases, with 16 bases separating them. The CDR3 nucleotides are TGTGCCAGCAGCCAAGGGGTCAGGGGCAGTTCCAATCAGCCCCAGCATTTT. Translating gives CASSQGVRGSSNQPQHF.

This rearrangement joins TRBV5-4 to TRBJ2-3; 7 bases agree with TRBD1. This CDR3 is 16 amino acids long. The germline V gene encodes CDR1 SGHNT and CDR2 YYREEE (reference sequence). V shed 5 bases, J shed 5 bases, and the junction held 14 bases outside the gene matches. The CDR3 loop reads CASSSRRTGRGDTQYF. The CDR3 DNA is TGTGCCAGCAGTTCCAGGAGGACAGGCCGGGGAGATACGCAGTATTTT.

This clone was detected only once. The same CDR3 can be traced to other DNA sequences in this sample. The chain carries TRBV19 and TRBJ1-1, with a possible D match to TRBD1 (6 bases). The CDR3 has 12 amino acids. CDR1 is LNHDA, CDR2 SQIVND, per germline (reference sequence). Between the trimmed V and J ends, which lost 6 bases and 1 base, there was a span of 6 bases. In DNA, the CDR3 is TGTGCCAGTAGGGACAGGAACACTGAAGCTTTCTTT. Translated: CASRDRNTEAFF.

The chain joins TRBV15 to TRBJ2-7; 9 bases align to TRBD1. Germline V gives CDR1 LNHNV, CDR2 YYDKDF (reference sequence). This CDR3 spans 16 amino acids. The V and J ends lost 1 base and 6 bases, in that order; junction bases with no gene match: 10. CDR3 in amino acids: CATSRGRLGQGSEQYF. Written as DNA, the CDR3 is TGTGCCACCAGCAGAGGCCGGTTGGGACAGGGCTCCGAGCAGTACTTC.

CDR3 amino acids: CASSTRTALNTEAFF. DNA of the CDR3: TGTGCCAGCAGCACCAGGACAGCCCTGAACACTGAAGCTTTCTTT. This chain uses TRBV7-2 with TRBJ1-1; tentative D call: TRBD1 (6 bases). In germline, CDR1 is SGHTA, CDR2 FQGNSA. With 5 bases removed from V and 0 bases from J, the gap between germline ends came to 13 bases. This CDR3 comprises 15 residues.

The chain employs TRBV12-5 and TRBJ1-1; D is undetermined. Trimming removed 4 bases from V and 1 base from J, with 16 bases in between. CDR3 length: 16 residues. Germline values: CDR1 LGHNT, CDR2 FRNRAP. In nucleotides, the CDR3 is TGTGCTAGTGGTTCGGAGGGTGGCAGAGCGAACACTGAAGCTTTCTTT. This gives the protein CASGSEGGRANTEAFF.

The V gene is TRBV15, the J gene TRBJ2-5, with 9 bases fitting TRBD1. CDR3 length: 17 amino acids. With 0 bases clipped from V and 2 bases from J, the junction kept 7 bases outside the gene matches. The V gene's germline CDR1 is LNHNV and CDR2 YYDKDF (reference sequence). CDR3 DNA sequence: TGTGCCACCAGCAGAGAAATGGCCGGGACAGGGCAAGAGACCCAGTACTTC. It translates to CATSREMAGTGQETQYF.

The chain has TRBV5-8 and TRBJ1-5; the match to TRBD1 covers 7 bases. V lost 4 bases, J lost 5 bases, and 6 bases stayed unmatched. The CDR3 covers 14 residues. Germline values: CDR1 SGHTS, CDR2 YDEGEE. The CDR3 nucleotides read TGTGCCAGCAGCATGGACAGGAATTATCAGCCCCAGCATTTT. This codes for CASSMDRNYQPQHF.

This clone showed up just a few times. The V and J genes are TRBV18 and TRBJ2-7, with D possibly TRBD2 on 5 matching bases. This CDR3 is built from 14 residues. Germline assignment: CDR1 KGHSH and CDR2 LQKENI. The V end was cut by 3 bases, the J end by 3 bases, with 12 bases between. This CDR3 is CASSPTRDYYEQYF. The CDR3 DNA is TGTGCCAGCTCACCGACGAGAGACTACTACGAGCAGTACTTC.

This chain joins TRBV7-3 and TRBJ2-5; 10 bases line up with TRBD2. The germline V gene has CDR1 SGHTA and CDR2 FQGTGA. With V trimmed by 2 bases and J by 0 bases, 6 bases remained unmatched. The CDR3 totals 17 residues. The CDR3 DNA reads as TGTGCCAGCAGCTTAGCACCTAGCGGGGGTTACCAAGAGACCCAGTACTTC. Protein product: CASSLAPSGGYQETQYF.

The V call is TRBV2, the J call TRBJ1-6; D remains ambiguous. V shed 2 bases and J shed 7 bases, with 12 bases lying between them. The CDR3 spans 15 residues. The germline gives CDR1 SNHLY, CDR2 FYNNEI. CDR3 amino acids: CASSEYGAGNSPLHF. For the CDR3, the DNA is TGTGCCAGCAGTGAATATGGTGCGGGCAATTCACCCCTCCACTTT. Full variable domain (outside the CDR3, taken from reference TRBV2 and TRBJ1-6): EPEVTQTPSHQVTQMGQEVILRCVPISNHLYFYWYRQILGQKVEFLVSFYNNEISEKSEIFDDQFSVERPDGSNFTLKIRSTKLEDSAMYFCASSEYGAGNSPLHFGNGTRLTVT.

The gene calls are TRBV7-3 and TRBJ2-7; TRBD1 matches at 7 bases. Losses at the gene ends were 5 bases for V and 7 bases for J; bases not matched to a gene: 8. Germline lookup yields CDR1 SGHTA and CDR2 FQGTGA. The CDR3 is 13 residues long. The CDR3 sequence is CASSTGQQKEQYF. The CDR3 DNA sequence: TGTGCCAGCAGCACGGGACAGCAGAAAGAGCAGTACTTC.

The CDR3 DNA follows: TGTGCCAGCAGTTTGCGACTAGCGGGGAATCTCATGGAGACCCAGTACTTC. Its translation is CASSLRLAGNLMETQYF. The chain has TRBV28 and TRBJ2-5; 11 positions agree with TRBD2. J was trimmed by 5 bases and V by 3 bases; bases with no gene match: 11. There are 17 residues in the CDR3. Germline values: CDR1 MDHEN, CDR2 SYDVKM.